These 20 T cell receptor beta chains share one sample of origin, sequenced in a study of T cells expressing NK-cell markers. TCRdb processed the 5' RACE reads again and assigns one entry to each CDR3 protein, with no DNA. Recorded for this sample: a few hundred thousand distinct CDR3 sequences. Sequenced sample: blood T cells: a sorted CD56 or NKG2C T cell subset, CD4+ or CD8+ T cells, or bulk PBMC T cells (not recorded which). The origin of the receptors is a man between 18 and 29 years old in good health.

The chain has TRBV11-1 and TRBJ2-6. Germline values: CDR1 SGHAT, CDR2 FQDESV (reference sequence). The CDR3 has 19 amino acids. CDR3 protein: CASSLTKAGMRSGANVLTF.

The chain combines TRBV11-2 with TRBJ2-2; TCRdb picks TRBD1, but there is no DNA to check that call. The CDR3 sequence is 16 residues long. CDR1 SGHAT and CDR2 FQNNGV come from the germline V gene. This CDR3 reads CASRIRGVLVGGELFF.

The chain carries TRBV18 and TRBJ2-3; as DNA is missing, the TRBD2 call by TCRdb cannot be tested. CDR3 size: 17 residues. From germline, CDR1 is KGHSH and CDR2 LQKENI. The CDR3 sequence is CASSPRALAGRRDTQYF.

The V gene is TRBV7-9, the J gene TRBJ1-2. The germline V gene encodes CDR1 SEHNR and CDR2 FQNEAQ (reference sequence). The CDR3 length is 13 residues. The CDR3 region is CASSPNQPYGYTF.

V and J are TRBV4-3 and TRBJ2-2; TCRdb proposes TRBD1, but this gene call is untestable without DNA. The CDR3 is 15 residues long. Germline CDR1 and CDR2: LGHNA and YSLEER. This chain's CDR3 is CASSQERFRDGELFF.

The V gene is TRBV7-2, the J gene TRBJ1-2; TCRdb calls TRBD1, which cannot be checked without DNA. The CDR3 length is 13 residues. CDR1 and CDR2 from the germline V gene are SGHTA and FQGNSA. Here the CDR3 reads CASSAQGSYGYTF. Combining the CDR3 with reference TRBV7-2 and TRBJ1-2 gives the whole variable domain GAGVSQSPSNKVTEKGKDVELRCDPISGHTALYWYRQSLGQGLEFLIYFQGNSAPDKSGLPSDRFSAERTGGSVSTLTIQRTQQEDSAVYLCASSAQGSYGYTFGSGTRLTVV.

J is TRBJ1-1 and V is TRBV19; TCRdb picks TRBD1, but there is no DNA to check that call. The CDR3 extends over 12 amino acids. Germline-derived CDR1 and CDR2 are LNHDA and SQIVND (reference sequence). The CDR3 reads CASSFSGGRAFF.

CDR3 in amino acids: CASSSPGPEYEKLFF. The chain recombines TRBV7-9 with TRBJ1-4; TCRdb's D gene call, TRBD1, goes unchecked for lack of DNA. The CDR3 is 15 residues long. Germline V gene lookup returns CDR1 SEHNR and CDR2 FQNEAQ (reference sequence).

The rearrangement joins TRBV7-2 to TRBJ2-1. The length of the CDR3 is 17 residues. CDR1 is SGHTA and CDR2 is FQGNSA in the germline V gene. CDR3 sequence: CASSFGNAGSSYNEQFF. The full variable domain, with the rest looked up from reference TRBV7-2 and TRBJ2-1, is GAGVSQSPSNKVTEKGKDVELRCDPISGHTALYWYRQSLGQGLEFLIYFQGNSAPDKSGLPSDRFSAERTGGSVSTLTIQRTQQEDSAVYLCASSFGNAGSSYNEQFFGPGTRLTVL.

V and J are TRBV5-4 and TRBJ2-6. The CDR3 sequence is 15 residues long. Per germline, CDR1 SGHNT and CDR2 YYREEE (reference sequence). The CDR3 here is CASSPPRSGANVLTF.

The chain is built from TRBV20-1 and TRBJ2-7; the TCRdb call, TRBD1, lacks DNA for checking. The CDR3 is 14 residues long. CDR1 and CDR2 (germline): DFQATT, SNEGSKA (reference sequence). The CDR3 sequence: CSARDRDRANEQYF.

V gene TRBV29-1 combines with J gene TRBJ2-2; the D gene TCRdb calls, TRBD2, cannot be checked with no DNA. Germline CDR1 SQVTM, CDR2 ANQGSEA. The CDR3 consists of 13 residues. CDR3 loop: CSGRDSLPGELFF.

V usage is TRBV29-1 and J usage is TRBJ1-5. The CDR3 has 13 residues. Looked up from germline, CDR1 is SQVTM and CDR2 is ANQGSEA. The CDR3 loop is CSVMRPRNQPQHF.

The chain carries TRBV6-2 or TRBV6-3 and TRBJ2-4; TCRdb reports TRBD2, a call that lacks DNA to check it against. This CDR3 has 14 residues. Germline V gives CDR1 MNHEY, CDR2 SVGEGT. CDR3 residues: CASSDLGLPSIQYF.

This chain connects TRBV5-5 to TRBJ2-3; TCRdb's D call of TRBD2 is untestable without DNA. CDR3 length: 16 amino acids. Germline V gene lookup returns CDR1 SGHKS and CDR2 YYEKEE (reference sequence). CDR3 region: CASGSQSGRSTDTQYF.

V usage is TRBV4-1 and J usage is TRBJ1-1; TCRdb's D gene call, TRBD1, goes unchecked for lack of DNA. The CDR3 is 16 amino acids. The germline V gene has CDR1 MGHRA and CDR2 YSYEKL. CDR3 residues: CASSQDRRGLNTEAFF.

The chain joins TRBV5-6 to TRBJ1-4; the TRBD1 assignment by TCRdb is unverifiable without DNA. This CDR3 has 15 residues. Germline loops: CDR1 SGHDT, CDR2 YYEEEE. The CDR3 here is CASSFNPGGYEKLFF.

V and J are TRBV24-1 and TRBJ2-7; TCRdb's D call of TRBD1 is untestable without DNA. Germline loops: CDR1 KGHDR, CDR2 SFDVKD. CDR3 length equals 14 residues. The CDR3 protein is CATSDPGQGYEQYF.

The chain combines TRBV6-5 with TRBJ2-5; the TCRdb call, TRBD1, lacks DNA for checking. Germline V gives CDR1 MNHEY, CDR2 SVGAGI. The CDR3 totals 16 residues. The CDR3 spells CASSPTARGNQETQYF.

The CDR3 loop is CASTPRGGRARDEQFF. The genes are TRBV27 and TRBJ2-1; TCRdb picks TRBD2, but there is no DNA to check that call. The CDR3 contains 16 residues. CDR1 and CDR2 (germline): MNHEY, SMNVEV (reference sequence).